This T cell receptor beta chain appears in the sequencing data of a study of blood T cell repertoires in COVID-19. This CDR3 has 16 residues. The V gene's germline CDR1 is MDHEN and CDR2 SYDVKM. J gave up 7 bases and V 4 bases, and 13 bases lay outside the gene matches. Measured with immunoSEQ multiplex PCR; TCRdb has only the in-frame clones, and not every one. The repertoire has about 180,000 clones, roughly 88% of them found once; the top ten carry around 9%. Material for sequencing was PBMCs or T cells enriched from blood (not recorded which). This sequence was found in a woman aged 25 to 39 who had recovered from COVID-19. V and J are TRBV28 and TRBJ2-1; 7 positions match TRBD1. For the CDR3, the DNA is TGTGCCAGCAGTTATTCTGGGACAGCCGGTAGGAATGAGCAGTTCTTC. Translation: CASSYSGTAGRNEQFF.